The 21 T cell receptor beta chains below come from one sample, sequenced in a study of CD8 T cells in Susac syndrome. Reverse transcription of about 0.45 to 1 ug RNA was carried out with random hexamers. Each CDR3 protein is one row after TCRdb ran MiXCR on the immunoSEQ multiplex PCR reads. This sample carries fewer than 90,000 distinct CDR3 sequences, 90% to 95% of them seen once, and the ten largest clones take roughly 0.47%. Sequenced input: CD8+ T cells from PBMCs. These receptors all stem from a human donor with Susac syndrome.

The J gene is TRBJ2-7, the V gene TRBV10-3, with 7 bases identical to TRBD2. The CDR3 totals 14 residues. The ends lost 0 bases at V and 3 bases at J; junction bases unmatched: 2. Germline CDR1 is ENHRY and CDR2 is SYGVKD. The DNA of the CDR3 is TGTGCCATCAGTGAGTCGGTAGCGGGCTACGAGCAGTACTTC. Encoded protein: CAISESVAGYEQYF.

The chain links TRBV20-1 to TRBJ1-2, with D unclear. Trimming took off 4 bases at V and 8 bases at J, with 20 bases between the two ends. This CDR3 is built from 14 residues. Germline values: CDR1 DFQATT, CDR2 SNEGSKA (reference sequence). CDR3 sequence: CSATDPRLLEGYTF. CDR3 nucleotides: TGCAGTGCTACCGACCCTCGACTGCTCGAAGGCTACACCTTC.

For this clonotype: The junction differs from germline at one of its ends, possibly a read error. As DNA, the CDR3 is TGTGCCAGCAGCATAGCGGACAGGGGGCTTCACGAGCAGTACTTC. It is translated as CASSIADRGLHEQYF. This chain uses TRBV7-6 with TRBJ2-7, with 11 nucleotides matching TRBD1. The CDR3 contains 15 residues. The germline CDR1 and CDR2 sequences are SGHVS and FNYEAQ. The entire variable domain, with the rest obtained from reference TRBV7-6 and TRBJ2-7, is as follows: GAGVSQSPRYKVTKRGQDVALRCDPISGHVSLYWYRQALGQGPEFLTYFNYEAQQDKSGLPNDRFSAERPEGSISTLTIQRTEQRDSAMYRCASSIADRGLHEQYFGPGTRLTVT.

The V and J genes are TRBV7-2 and TRBJ1-5, with a possible D match to TRBD1 (6 bases). CDR3 length equals 15 residues. Trimming stripped 4 bases from V and 0 bases from J, with 10 bases between. Germline V gene lookup returns CDR1 SGHTA and CDR2 FQGNSA. CDR3 protein: CASSSDRYSNQPQHF. DNA for the CDR3: TGTGCCAGCAGCTCGGACAGATATAGCAATCAGCCCCAGCATTTT.

V usage is TRBV28 and J usage is TRBJ2-1, with D perhaps TRBD2 (7 bases). V was cut by 5 bases and J by 5 bases, with 13 bases left in between. CDR3 length: 14 residues. The germline gives CDR1 MDHEN, CDR2 SYDVKM. CDR3 region: CASSKGGRHNEQFF. CDR3 sequence (DNA): TGTGCCAGCAGTAAGGGGGGGAGACACAATGAGCAGTTCTTC.

This chain uses TRBV5-4 with TRBJ2-6; the D call may be TRBD1 or TRBD2 (5 bases each). With 0 bases removed from V and 2 bases from J, the gap between germline ends came to 9 bases. In germline, CDR1 is SGHNT, CDR2 YYREEE (reference sequence). This CDR3 has 16 amino acids. This CDR3 is CASSLVGDPGANVLTF. Here the CDR3 DNA reads TGTGCCAGCAGCTTGGTAGGGGACCCTGGGGCCAACGTCCTGACTTTC.

The chain employs TRBV6-2 or TRBV6-3 and TRBJ2-5; possible D gene TRBD2, 5 bases. Looked up from germline, CDR1 is MNHEY and CDR2 is SVGEGT. The CDR3 is 18 amino acids. V was shortened by 2 bases and J by 5 bases, with 24 bases between the two germline ends. This chain's CDR3 is CASSYPTRGLASGETQYF. CDR3 nucleotide sequence: TGTGCCAGCAGTTACCCCACCCGCGGACTCGCCTCGGGGGAGACCCAGTACTTC.

This chain joins TRBV4-1 and TRBJ2-3, with 7 bases that match TRBD1. Germline assignment: CDR1 MGHRA and CDR2 YSYEKL. The CDR3 contains 15 residues. V shed 5 bases, J shed 5 bases, and the junction held 10 bases outside the gene matches. The CDR3 reads CASSARDSGEDTQYF. The CDR3 DNA reads as TGCGCCAGCAGCGCCCGGGACAGCGGAGAAGATACGCAGTATTTT.

The gene calls are TRBV9 and TRBJ2-7; D remains unclear. Trimming took off 0 bases at V and 0 bases at J, with 10 bases between the two ends. This CDR3 contains 15 residues. Per germline, CDR1 SGDLS and CDR2 YYNGEE. CDR3 nucleotide sequence: TGTGCCAGCAGCGTAGGGGCTGTCAGCTCCTACGAGCAGTACTTC. Translation: CASSVGAVSSYEQYF.

This chain joins TRBV14 and TRBJ1-1; D not certain. This CDR3 has 13 residues. Trimming took 1 base from V and 1 from J, leaving 4 bases between them. Germline loops: CDR1 SGHDN, CDR2 FVKESK. The CDR3 spells CASSQGRNTEAFF. The DNA of the CDR3 is TGTGCCAGCAGCCAAGGGCGGAACACTGAAGCTTTCTTT.

A few counts support this clonotype. This sequence joins TRBV6-5 and TRBJ1-4; D is unresolved. Trimming shortened V by 10 bases and J by 7 bases, and 16 bases separated the two germline ends. The germline gives CDR1 MNHEY, CDR2 SVGAGI. The CDR3 runs to 13 residues. CDR3 nucleotides: TGTGCCACCGGGCGAAGCGGCGGTGAAAAACTGTTTTTT. Its protein product is CATGRSGGEKLFF.

The J gene is TRBJ1-2, the V gene TRBV7-9, with no clear D. Looked up from germline, CDR1 is SEHNR and CDR2 is FQNEAQ (reference sequence). This CDR3 region has 12 residues. The V and J ends lost 4 bases and 7 bases respectively, with 10 bases between them. CDR3 nucleotides: TGTGCCAGCAGCTCGCCCGGGGTTGGCTACACCTTC. Its protein product is CASSSPGVGYTF.

The gene calls are TRBV9 and TRBJ2-7; D is possibly TRBD2 (6 bases). The CDR3 sequence is 14 residues long. Trimming removed 4 bases from V and 6 bases from J, with 17 bases in between. Germline CDR1 SGDLS, CDR2 YYNGEE. CDR3 sequence: CASSSFGGPGEQYF. The CDR3 DNA follows: TGTGCCAGCAGCTCATTCGGGGGACCAGGCGAGCAGTACTTC.

The chain couples TRBV19 to TRBJ2-5; the D is unclear. This CDR3 spans 12 amino acids. From germline, CDR1 is LNHDA and CDR2 SQIVND (reference sequence). Trimming took 8 bases from V and 5 from J, leaving 12 bases between them. CDR3 loop: CASSEDGETQYF. DNA of the CDR3: TGTGCCAGTTCTGAGGACGGGGAGACCCAGTACTTC.

This sequence joins TRBV28 and TRBJ1-5; the D gene is possibly TRBD1 (5 bases). CDR3 length: 15 amino acids. Germline lookup yields CDR1 MDHEN and CDR2 SYDVKM. Trimming left V 5 bases short and J 5 bases short, with 16 bases between. CDR3 coding DNA: TGTGCCAGCAGTCGGGACCCCATGGAGTATCAGCCCCAGCATTTT. Amino acids: CASSRDPMEYQPQHF.

This chain links TRBV3-1 with TRBJ1-1; D is possibly TRBD1 (5 bases). The CDR3 is made up of 13 amino acids. V lost 8 bases to trimming and J lost 0 bases, with 10 bases between them. Germline lookup yields CDR1 LGHDT and CDR2 YNNKEL (reference sequence). The CDR3 is CASARAMNTEAFF. CDR3 DNA: TGTGCCAGCGCCAGGGCTATGAACACTGAAGCTTTCTTT.

This rearrangement joins TRBV24-1 to TRBJ2-1, with a tentative D call TRBD1 (6 bases). CDR3 length: 14 amino acids. Germline CDR1 KGHDR, CDR2 SFDVKD. V was cut by 3 bases and J by 7 bases, with 12 bases left in between. The CDR3 sequence: CATSDRTADNEQFF. The DNA for the CDR3 is TGTGCCACCAGTGATAGGACAGCGGATAATGAGCAGTTCTTC.

This clonotype was counted a single time. The V call is TRBV6-1, the J call TRBJ1-1; D possibly corresponds to TRBD1 (6 bases). V lost 3 bases to trimming and J lost 0 bases, with 14 bases between them. The CDR3 loop spans 16 amino acids. The germline V gene has CDR1 MNHNS and CDR2 SASEGT. CDR3 region: CASSDLPGHMNTEAFF. The CDR3 DNA sequence: TGTGCCAGCAGTGATTTACCGGGACATATGAACACTGAAGCTTTCTTT.

This clonotype was counted once. CDR3: CASSFLGYNSPLHF. CDR3 in DNA: TGTGCCAGCAGCTTTTTGGGGTATAATTCACCCCTCCACTTT. The chain links TRBV7-9 to TRBJ1-6, with D unclear. The CDR3 sequence is 14 residues long. V was clipped by 3 bases and J by 4 bases, with 7 bases between them. Germline values: CDR1 SEHNR, CDR2 FQNEAQ (reference sequence).

The chain couples TRBV7-9 to TRBJ2-1, with 8 bases identical to TRBD1. CDR1 and CDR2 from the germline V gene are SEHNR and FQNEAQ (reference sequence). There are 12 residues in the CDR3. The V gene end was trimmed by 3 bases and the J gene end by 10 bases; junction bases not matched to a gene: 2. CDR3 in amino acids: CASSLHRGEQFF. The CDR3 coding sequence is TGTGCCAGCAGCTTGCACAGGGGGGAGCAGTTCTTC.

The CDR3 spells CASGLEGPVGTEAFF. The CDR3 nucleotides are TGTGCTAGTGGTTTAGAGGGGCCGGTTGGCACTGAAGCTTTCTTT. The V call is TRBV12-5, the J call TRBJ1-1, with D maybe TRBD1 (5 bases). V was cut by 3 bases and J by 4 bases, with 15 bases left in between. The germline gives CDR1 LGHNT, CDR2 FRNRAP. The CDR3 extends over 15 amino acids.